These 27 T cell receptor beta chains originate from one sample sequenced in a study of blood T cell repertoires in COVID-19. Clones were sequenced by immunoSEQ multiplex PCR, and TCRdb holds only the in-frame ones, with some missing. This sample yields more than 30,000 clones, of which around 87% are seen a single time; over 11% belongs to the top ten. The sequencing sample was made of peripheral blood. These receptors were taken from a man aged 55 to 70 with active COVID-19.

In its sample, this clone was seen a few times. V is TRBV12-3 or TRBV12-4 and J is TRBJ2-7, with 8 bases that match TRBD1. The CDR3 is 12 residues long. V trimming: 5 bases; J trimming: 6 bases; junction bases outside the gene matches: 3. The chain's CDR3 is CASSSTGGEQYF. In DNA, the CDR3 is TGTGCCAGCAGTAGTACAGGGGGCGAGCAGTACTTC.

This chain links TRBV9 with TRBJ2-1; 13 positions agree with TRBD2. There are 15 residues in the CDR3. The germline V gene encodes CDR1 SGDLS and CDR2 YYNGEE. V dropped 6 bases and J dropped 7; count of bases not matched to a gene: 7. CDR3 sequence: CASTRLGLAGNEQFF. CDR3 in DNA: TGTGCCAGCACCAGATTGGGACTAGCGGGGAATGAGCAGTTCTTC. Complete variable domain (other parts from reference TRBV9 and TRBJ2-1): DSGVTQTPKHLITATGQRVTLRCSPRSGDLSVYWYQQSLDQGLQFLIQYYNGEERAKGNILERFSAQQFPDLHSELNLSSLELGDSALYFCASTRLGLAGNEQFFGPGTRLTVL.

V is TRBV7-2 and J is TRBJ2-7, with 8 bases aligning to TRBD2. The CDR3 extends over 19 amino acids. V lost 1 base and J lost 6; bases outside the gene matches: 20. Germline CDR1 and CDR2: SGHTA and FQGNSA. The CDR3 DNA reads TGTGCCAGCAGCTTAGACCCCATGGGTCAGCGGGGGAGAGGACGCGAGCAGTACTTC. Translated, it gives CASSLDPMGQRGRGREQYF.

The chain couples TRBV7-6 to TRBJ1-3, with D perhaps TRBD1 (5 bases). The CDR3 has 17 residues. The germline CDR1 and CDR2 sequences are SGHVS and FNYEAQ. V was pared by 4 bases and J by 0 bases, with 16 bases between. The CDR3 spells CASSSGDGQVSGNTIYF. The CDR3 nucleotides read TGTGCCAGCAGCTCGGGGGACGGTCAAGTCTCTGGAAACACCATATATTTT.

The chain couples TRBV2 to TRBJ2-3, with 9 bases fitting TRBD1. This CDR3 has 14 residues. Trimming cost V 10 bases and J 1 base; bases outside gene matches: 6. Germline CDR1 SNHLY, CDR2 FYNNEI. CDR3 sequence (DNA): TGTGCCAAGGGGGACAGGGTCGGCACAGATACGCAGTATTTT. This encodes CAKGDRVGTDTQYF.

V is TRBV19 and J is TRBJ1-1; 10 nucleotides match TRBD1. The CDR3 length is 14 residues. Per the germline V gene, CDR1 is LNHDA and CDR2 is SQIVND (reference sequence). Trimming cost V 6 bases and J 6 bases; bases outside gene matches: 7. The CDR3 sequence: CASRGQGYGAEAFF. In DNA, the CDR3 is TGTGCCAGTAGGGGACAGGGGTATGGGGCTGAAGCTTTCTTT.

This sequence joins TRBV11-2 and TRBJ1-4; TRBD1 is a possible D gene (5 bases). Germline CDR1 is SGHAT and CDR2 is FQNNGV. The CDR3 contains 13 residues. V lost 5 bases to trimming and J lost 7 bases, with 11 bases between them. CDR3 sequence: CASSQGLGEKLFF. The CDR3, as DNA: TGTGCCAGCAGCCAGGGTTTGGGTGAAAAACTGTTTTTT.

The chain links TRBV6-5 to TRBJ2-3; D may be TRBD2 (7 bases). Germline lookup yields CDR1 MNHEY and CDR2 SVGAGI. The CDR3 length is 15 residues. The germline V and J ends were trimmed by 4 bases and 7 bases, with 18 bases remaining between them. As DNA, the CDR3 is TGTGCCAGCAGTTCCTGGGGGGGGCTAGAAAATACGCAGTATTTT. This codes for CASSSWGGLENTQYF.

The genes are TRBV11-3 and TRBJ1-5; D gene uncertain. CDR1 and CDR2 (germline): SGHNT, YENEEA. CDR3 size: 13 residues. V was clipped by 1 base and J by 6 bases, with 7 bases between them. DNA of the CDR3: TGTGCCAGCAGCTTAGTCTTTGTTCAGCCCCAGCATTTT. As protein: CASSLVFVQPQHF.

The chain has TRBV6-2 or TRBV6-3 and TRBJ2-4; TRBD1 matches at 9 bases. CDR1 is MNHEY and CDR2 is SVGEGT in the germline V gene. After removal of 2 bases from V and 15 bases from J, the junction contained 8 bases not matched to a gene. The CDR3 has 13 residues. In DNA form, the CDR3 reads TGTGCCAGCAGTTACCACGACAGGGGGTCATCGTACTTC. The encoded protein is CASSYHDRGSSYF.

The chain joins TRBV15 to TRBJ2-5; D not certain. Per germline, CDR1 LNHNV and CDR2 YYDKDF (reference sequence). The V and J ends lost 3 bases and 2 bases respectively, with 13 bases between them. The CDR3 has 15 amino acids. The CDR3 protein is CATSSILLRQETQYF. In DNA, the CDR3 is TGTGCCACCAGCAGCATTTTACTACGGCAAGAGACCCAGTACTTC.

The chain uses TRBV29-1 and TRBJ2-2; TRBD1 matches at 10 bases. The CDR3 extends over 13 amino acids. Looked up from germline, CDR1 is SQVTM and CDR2 is ANQGSEA. The V segment lost 6 bases and the J segment 5 bases; nucleotides outside the gene matches: 3. The CDR3 region has the DNA TGCAGCGTGGGGACAGGGGAGACCGGGGAGCTGTTTTTT. Protein: CSVGTGETGELFF.

V usage is TRBV11-1 and J usage is TRBJ1-6; tentatively, D is TRBD1 (6 bases). The V gene lost 6 bases and the J gene lost 1 base, with 10 bases spanning the gap. This CDR3 region has 15 residues. Germline values: CDR1 SGHAT, CDR2 FQDESV (reference sequence). CDR3 bases: TGTGCCAGCAGACCCAGGGGTTCCTATAATTCACCCCTCCACTTT. Its protein is CASRPRGSYNSPLHF.

CDR3 in amino acids: CAWSVGPAMYF. The CDR3 coding sequence is TGTGCCTGGAGTGTTGGGCCCGCGATGTACTTC. This chain connects TRBV30 to TRBJ2-7; the D is unclear. This CDR3 comprises 11 residues. Germline values: CDR1 GTSNPN, CDR2 SVGIG (reference sequence). With 0 bases removed from V and 12 bases from J, the gap between germline ends came to 12 bases. The full variable domain, its missing parts supplied by reference TRBV30 and TRBJ2-7, is SQTIHQWPATLVQPVGSPLSLECTVEGTSNPNLYWYRQAAGRGLQLLFYSVGIGQISSEVPQNLSASRPQDRQFILSSKKLLLSDSGFYLCAWSVGPAMYFGPGTRLTVT.

V gene TRBV12-5 combines with J gene TRBJ2-5; 12 bases agree with TRBD2. After removal of 3 bases from V and 1 base from J, the junction contained 3 bases not matched to a gene. Germline V gives CDR1 LGHNT, CDR2 FRNRAP. The CDR3 is 16 amino acids. The CDR3 is CASGFQTSGGQETQYF. DNA for the CDR3: TGTGCTAGTGGTTTCCAGACTAGCGGGGGCCAAGAGACCCAGTACTTC.

This sequence joins TRBV5-6 and TRBJ2-7, with D hard to call. Germline V gives CDR1 SGHDT, CDR2 YYEEEE. This CDR3 comprises 11 residues. Trimming stripped 2 bases from V and 5 bases from J, with 5 bases between. This CDR3 reads CASSLFDEQYF. The CDR3 DNA sequence: TGTGCCAGCAGCTTATTCGACGAGCAGTACTTC.

The gene calls are TRBV7-2 and TRBJ1-2, with D possibly being TRBD1 (6 bases). Trimming removed 4 bases from V and 3 bases from J, with 9 bases in between. In germline, CDR1 is SGHTA, CDR2 FQGNSA. There are 13 residues in the CDR3. In nucleotides, the CDR3 is TGTGCCAGCAGCTCGAGACAGGACTATGGCTACACCTTC. This encodes CASSSRQDYGYTF.

V is TRBV2 and J is TRBJ1-4, with D possibly matching TRBD1 (6 bases). This CDR3 comprises 14 residues. The V gene lost 4 bases and the J gene lost 0 bases, with 6 bases spanning the gap. Germline CDR1 SNHLY, CDR2 FYNNEI. The CDR3 sequence: CASSGQATNEKLFF. CDR3 in DNA: TGTGCCAGCAGTGGACAGGCAACTAATGAAAAACTGTTTTTT.

The chain carries TRBV5-6 and TRBJ2-7; 8 bases fit TRBD2. V lost 3 bases to trimming and J lost 1 base; unmatched junction nucleotides: 9. CDR1 and CDR2 from the germline V gene are SGHDT and YYEEEE. The CDR3 is 16 residues long. The CDR3 DNA sequence: TGTGCCAGCAGCTCCCGCCTGCGGGGGGCATCCTACGAGCAGTACTTC. It yields the protein CASSSRLRGASYEQYF.

The CDR3: CASSDSSYGYTF. DNA of the CDR3: TGTGCCAGCAGTGACAGCTCCTATGGCTACACCTTC. V usage is TRBV6-4 and J usage is TRBJ1-2, with D unresolved. CDR1 is MRHNA, CDR2 SNTAGT, per germline. V was pared by 2 bases and J by 4 bases, with 5 bases between. The CDR3 has 12 amino acids.

The CDR3 loop reads CASSPPDRAGQPQHF. CDR3 DNA: TGTGCCAGCTCACCGCCGGACAGGGCCGGTCAGCCCCAGCATTTT. The chain links TRBV18 to TRBJ1-5; 8 nucleotides agree with TRBD1. Trimming at V came to 3 bases and at J to 6 bases, leaving 7 bases not matched to a gene. From germline, CDR1 is KGHSH and CDR2 LQKENI. This CDR3 has 15 amino acids.

The V call is TRBV5-8, the J call TRBJ2-3; D gene ambiguous. Trimming pared 3 bases from V and 0 bases from J, leaving 11 bases between. In germline, CDR1 is SGHTS, CDR2 YDEGEE. The CDR3 runs 15 residues. The CDR3 sequence is CASSSNPTSTDTQYF. The CDR3 DNA follows: TGTGCCAGCAGCTCAAACCCCACTAGCACAGATACGCAGTATTTT. Combining the CDR3 with reference TRBV5-8 and TRBJ2-3 gives the whole variable domain EAGVTQSPTHLIKTRGQQATLRCSPISGHTSVYWYQQALGLGLQFLLWYDEGEERNRGNFPPRFSGRQFPNYSSELNVNALELEDSALYLCASSSNPTSTDTQYFGPGTRLTVL.

The CDR3 loop reads CASSEGTSDQPQHF. In DNA form, the CDR3 reads TGTGCCAGCAGTGAAGGGACAAGCGATCAGCCCCAGCATTTT. V is TRBV2 and J is TRBJ1-5; the D gene is possibly TRBD1 (5 bases). Trimming removed 1 base at V and 5 bases at J, with 9 bases between. The length of the CDR3 is 14 residues. CDR1 is SNHLY and CDR2 is FYNNEI in the germline V gene.

V and J are TRBV10-3 and TRBJ2-1; maybe TRBD2 (5 bases). Germline CDR1 is ENHRY and CDR2 is SYGVKD. The CDR3 covers 12 residues. Trimming removed 8 bases at V and 4 bases at J, with 9 bases between. The CDR3 loop is CAISSGYNEQFF. The CDR3 DNA reads as TGTGCCATCTCTTCGGGGTACAATGAGCAGTTCTTC.

The J gene is TRBJ1-1, the V gene TRBV7-3, with 7 bases aligning to TRBD1. This CDR3 has 15 residues. Germline V gives CDR1 SGHTA, CDR2 FQGTGA. The ends lost 0 bases at V and 3 bases at J; junction bases unmatched: 4. CDR3 DNA: TGTGCCAGCAGCTTAACCGGGACAGCGTACACTGAAGCTTTCTTT. This gives the protein CASSLTGTAYTEAFF.

The genes are TRBV10-3 and TRBJ2-5, with TRBD1 as a possible D gene (7 bases). V was clipped by 10 bases and J by 5 bases, with 23 bases between them. The length of the CDR3 is 15 residues. The germline gives CDR1 ENHRY, CDR2 SYGVKD. The CDR3 DNA reads TGTGCCACCACAGGGGCGGATTCGGAGGGTGAGACCCAGTACTTC. The encoded protein is CATTGADSEGETQYF.

The chain couples TRBV24-1 to TRBJ2-3; TRBD2 agrees at 8 bases. Germline CDR1 is KGHDR and CDR2 is SFDVKD. There are 16 residues in the CDR3. J was trimmed by 0 bases and V by 4 bases; bases with no gene match: 5. DNA for the CDR3: TGTGCCACCAGTGACTCCAGCGGGGGAAGCACAGATACGCAGTATTTT. This codes for CATSDSSGGSTDTQYF.